The 10 T cell receptor beta chains reported below all come from one sample, sequenced in a study of chemoradiotherapy in HPV16-positive cancers. Using immunoSEQ multiplex PCR, the repertoire was profiled, and TCRdb retains in-frame clones only, with some absent. This sample has 55,000 to 85,000 clones, with approximately 91% found just once. The sequenced sample was blood, obtained from a patient who underwent chemoradiotherapy. The source of these receptors is a human donor with HPV-associated anogenital cancer.

The rearrangement joins TRBV30 to TRBJ1-1; possibly TRBD1 for D (5 bases). This CDR3 contains 16 residues. CDR1 and CDR2 from the germline V gene are GTSNPN and SVGIG (reference sequence). V lost 3 bases to trimming and J lost 4 bases, with 21 bases between them. CDR3 sequence: CAWRLEGLLSRTEAFF. CDR3 nucleotide sequence: TGTGCCTGGAGGTTAGAGGGACTCCTGTCGCGCACTGAAGCTTTCTTT.

This chain joins TRBV9 and TRBJ1-2, with unresolved D. The CDR3 contains 13 residues. Germline values: CDR1 SGDLS, CDR2 YYNGEE. The V and J ends lost 3 bases and 5 bases respectively, with 11 bases between them. The chain's CDR3 is CASSETLEYGYTF. CDR3 sequence (DNA): TGTGCCAGCAGCGAAACCTTGGAGTATGGCTACACCTTC.

This chain links TRBV5-1 with TRBJ2-7; 7 nucleotides agree with TRBD1. Germline V CDR1 and CDR2: SGHRS, YFSETQ. J gave up 2 bases and V 5 bases, and 19 bases lay outside the gene matches. This CDR3 has 18 residues. This CDR3 reads CASSSQPMTGSLAYEQYF. CDR3 in DNA: TGCGCCAGCAGTTCCCAACCCATGACAGGGTCCCTTGCCTACGAGCAGTACTTC.

The chain couples TRBV6-1 to TRBJ2-2; 7 nucleotides agree with TRBD1. CDR1 is MNHNS and CDR2 is SASEGT in the germline V gene. The V gene end was trimmed by 0 bases and the J gene end by 4 bases; junction bases not matched to a gene: 5. CDR3 length: 16 residues. The CDR3 nucleotides are TGTGCCAGCAGTGAAGCAAGGGGGCTTAGCACCGGGGAGCTGTTTTTT. Translating it yields CASSEARGLSTGELFF.

The chain uses TRBV27 and TRBJ1-2; D is undetermined. CDR3 length equals 11 residues. V was cut by 6 bases and J by 3 bases, with 5 bases left in between. Germline loops: CDR1 MNHEY, CDR2 SMNVEV (reference sequence). In nucleotides, the CDR3 is TGTGCCAGCAGGAGTTACTATGGCTACACCTTC. It specifies CASRSYYGYTF.

This chain connects TRBV28 to TRBJ2-7; TRBD1 is a possible D gene (6 bases). Germline V gives CDR1 MDHEN, CDR2 SYDVKM. V shed 7 bases and J shed 3 bases, with 13 bases lying between them. The CDR3 runs to 13 residues. CDR3 protein: CASKKQGNYEQYF. For the CDR3, the DNA is TGTGCCAGCAAGAAACAGGGTAACTACGAGCAGTACTTC.

This chain uses TRBV30 with TRBJ2-1; 9 bases agree with TRBD1. The ends lost 0 bases at V and 9 bases at J; junction bases unmatched: 12. This CDR3 has 16 residues. Germline lookup yields CDR1 GTSNPN and CDR2 SVGIG (reference sequence). The CDR3 spells CAWSVGWRTGEGEQFF. CDR3 sequence (DNA): TGTGCCTGGAGTGTTGGTTGGCGGACAGGGGAGGGTGAGCAGTTCTTC.

The rearrangement joins TRBV6-5 to TRBJ2-4; 8 bases align to TRBD1. Germline V gene data show CDR1 as MNHEY and CDR2 as SVGAGI. This CDR3 spans 15 amino acids. V shed 6 bases, J shed 5 bases, and the junction held 9 bases outside the gene matches. CDR3 loop: CASSPGQGTQNIQYF. In nucleotides, the CDR3 is TGTGCCAGCAGCCCCGGACAGGGTACCCAAAACATTCAGTACTTC.

The V call is TRBV7-9, the J call TRBJ2-7; 8 bases fit TRBD1. Trimming cost V 5 bases and J 2 bases; bases outside gene matches: 5. Germline V gives CDR1 SEHNR, CDR2 FQNEAQ (reference sequence). This CDR3 is 14 amino acids long. CDR3 DNA sequence: TGTGCCAGCAGCCGCTGGGACAGGCCCTACGAGCAGTACTTC. Protein product: CASSRWDRPYEQYF.

The genes are TRBV9 and TRBJ1-3, with D possibly matching TRBD1 (6 bases). CDR1 is SGDLS and CDR2 is YYNGEE in the germline V gene. Trimming left V 4 bases short and J 4 bases short, with 12 bases between. This CDR3 is 14 amino acids long. CDR3 amino acids: CASSTGTKGNTIYF. In DNA, the CDR3 is TGTGCCAGCAGCACCGGGACAAAGGGAAACACCATATATTTT.